Described below is a single T cell receptor beta chain sequence and its context. This clonotype has only a few counts. It has no known antigen specificity. No much larger clone exists at a distance of one base, and base qualities are not known. The sample belongs to a study of T-cell memory formation after mild COVID-19 (dated by TCRdb to the early 2020s). Study-wide context: TCR sequence clusters from the two donors were found to be largely donor specific. Longitudinal TCRalpha and TCRbeta repertoire sequencing tracked T-cell clones expanding and contracting after mild COVID-19 in a couple of donors. Two young, previously healthy adult volunteers made up the cohort, one male and one female. On the study overall, not on this receptor specifically: Contracting CD4+ clones were located mainly in the CM and EM memory subsets, whereas CD8+ clones were found to be enriched in EMRA. Balanced CD4/CD8 phenotypes were observed for clones contracting from day 15 to 85, whereas a bias towards CD4+ was observed for a second wave of clones expanding from day 15 to 37. The study included only a couple of mild cases, and larger cohorts that include severe cases with pre-infection samples were judged to be necessary. SARS-CoV-2 specificity of the second-wave clones peaking on day 37 was not confirmed. Some responding clones were detected in pre-infection memory, which suggested that pre-existing cross-reactive memory T cells had joined the SARS-CoV-2 response.

The germline ends are 13 bases apart after V is trimmed by 4 bases and J by 0 bases. The CDR3 runs 17 residues from the cysteine to the phenylalanine. Just CDR3 DNA is preserved here, 51 bases in frame from base 1. Per the germline V gene (reference sequence), WNHNN is the CDR1 and SYGVQD is the CDR2. TCRdb records Illumina NovaSeq 6000 as the sequencer. cDNA libraries for TCRalpha and TCRbeta were prepared by 5'RACE using constant-segment primers, with sample barcodes and unique molecular identifiers added. Trizol reagent was used to extract RNA from every sample. Library amplification was performed in two PCR steps, and a second sample barcode and Illumina TruSeq adapters were introduced in the second step. Libraries were sequenced on an Illumina NovaSeq with 2 x 150 bp paired-end reads. The authors' analysis ran thus. The reads were demultiplexed and collapsed into UMI-guided consensus sequences using migec v1.2.7. Using mixcr v2.1.11, UMI consensuses were aligned to TRA and TRB V and J templates and then assembled into clonotypes. A clonotype was counted as expanded or contracted only when both edgeR and NoisET called the clonotype significant, with the noise models trained on biological replicates. For edgeR calls, the cutoffs were a false discovery rate-adjusted p below 0.01 and a log2 fold-change threshold of 1. As an exploratory analysis of dynamics, PCA with hierarchical clustering was applied to max-normalized trajectories of the 1000 most abundant clonotypes. Each responding clone was given a CD4 or CD8 phenotype based on the CD4+ and CD8+ repertoires, which had been sequenced separately. The public reads were run again by TCRdb, first through fastp at Q25 and then through MiXCR, and only productive beta chains were kept. All rows with the same CDR3 protein become a single entry with the most common DNA and genes. The V and J calls reflect TCRdb's pipeline rather than the authors' work. The sample table contains roughly 560,000 distinct CDR3 sequences; only one count was recorded for over 20% of them. In total, the top ten clones hold roughly an eighth of the sample.

Ficoll-Paque density gradient centrifugation was used to isolate PBMCs. The chain uses TRBV10-1 and TRBJ2-6, with the D gene too uncertain to name. The TCR comes from an adult woman who had mild COVID-19 (a few samples of this study predate the infection). The sample titles of this study are shuffled in the database, so cell type and time point are left out; the donor was told from shared clones. The sequenced material came from PBMCs or a T cell subset sorted from them (not recorded which). The nucleotide sequence reads TGCGCCAGCAGTGCCTCCGGTAGGATCTCTGGGGCCAACGTCCTGACTTTC. It translates to CASSASGRISGANVLTF.